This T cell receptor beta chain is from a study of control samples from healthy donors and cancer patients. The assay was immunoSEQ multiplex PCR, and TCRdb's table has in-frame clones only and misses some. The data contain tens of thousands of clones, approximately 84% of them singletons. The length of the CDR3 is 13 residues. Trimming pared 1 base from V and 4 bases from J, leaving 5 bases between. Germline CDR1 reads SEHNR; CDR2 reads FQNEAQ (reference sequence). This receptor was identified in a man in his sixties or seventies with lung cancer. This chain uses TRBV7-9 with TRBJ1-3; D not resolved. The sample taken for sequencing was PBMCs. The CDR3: CASSLGQGNTIYF. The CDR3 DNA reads TGTGCCAGCAGCTTAGGTCAAGGAAACACCATATATTTT.